The next 20 T cell receptor beta chains were all read from a single sample in a study of CD8 T cells in Susac syndrome. With random hexamers, reverse transcription was performed on about 0.5 to 1 ug of RNA. TCRdb passed the immunoSEQ multiplex PCR reads through MiXCR, listing each CDR3 protein once. The repertoire holds under 85,000 distinct CDR3 sequences, with about 94% as singletons. Sequencing input: CD8+ T cells from PBMCs. These receptors all come from a human donor with multiple sclerosis.

The chain combines TRBV19 with TRBJ2-7; D possibly uses TRBD1 or TRBD2 (5 bases each). The CDR3 extends over 15 amino acids. The germline gives CDR1 LNHDA, CDR2 SQIVND (reference sequence). Trimming took off 2 bases at V and 3 bases at J, with 14 bases between the two ends. CDR3: CASSIRDGGIYEQYF. As DNA, the CDR3 is TGTGCCAGTAGTATACGGGACGGCGGAATCTACGAGCAGTACTTC.

This rearrangement joins TRBV19 to TRBJ2-1, with TRBD2 as a possible D gene (6 bases). The CDR3 runs to 17 residues. The V end was cut by 3 bases, the J end by 0 bases, with 15 bases between. Germline V gene data show CDR1 as LNHDA and CDR2 as SQIVND (reference sequence). The CDR3: CASSIPFAGPSYNEQFF. The CDR3 region has the DNA TGTGCCAGTAGTATCCCTTTCGCGGGACCCTCCTACAATGAGCAGTTCTTC.

The genes are TRBV3-1 and TRBJ2-7, with a weak D call TRBD1 (5 bases). V was pared by 1 base and J by 2 bases, with 9 bases between. CDR1 is LGHDT, CDR2 YNNKEL, per germline (reference sequence). The CDR3 extends over 14 amino acids. CDR3 loop: CASSQGQSTYEQYF. CDR3 sequence (DNA): TGTGCCAGCAGCCAAGGACAGTCCACCTACGAGCAGTACTTC.

Only one count was recorded for this clonotype. This chain joins TRBV11-2 and TRBJ2-7, with 8 bases that match TRBD1. The CDR3 extends over 14 amino acids. Per germline, CDR1 SGHAT and CDR2 FQNNGV. Trimming at V came to 4 bases and at J to 4 bases, leaving 6 bases not matched to a gene. The DNA for the CDR3 is TGTGCCAGCAGCTCCGGACAGGGCCCTTACGAGCAGTACTTC. Amino acid sequence: CASSSGQGPYEQYF.

The chain is built from TRBV6-5 and TRBJ2-3, with a weak D call TRBD2 (5 bases). The CDR3 runs 15 residues. Trimming left V 4 bases short and J 0 bases short, with 11 bases between. Germline-derived CDR1 and CDR2 are MNHEY and SVGAGI. The CDR3: CASSFLSASTDTQYF. In DNA, the CDR3 is TGTGCCAGCAGTTTTCTTAGCGCTAGCACAGATACGCAGTATTTT.

The J gene is TRBJ2-3, the V gene TRBV19, with 8 bases aligning to TRBD1. The CDR3 consists of 15 residues. The germline CDR1 and CDR2 sequences are LNHDA and SQIVND (reference sequence). J was trimmed by 1 base and V by 5 bases; bases with no gene match: 5. This CDR3 is CASSLPGQGTDTQYF. DNA of the CDR3: TGTGCCAGTAGTCTTCCGGGACAGGGCACAGATACGCAGTATTTT.

The chain employs TRBV10-2 and TRBJ2-1; no clear D. V shed 8 bases and J shed 8 bases, with 13 bases lying between them. CDR3 length equals 12 residues. Germline assignment: CDR1 WSHSY and CDR2 SAAADI. The CDR3 DNA follows: TGCGCCAGCTCGTACACGAGCGATGAGCAGTTCTTC. Residues: CASSYTSDEQFF.

The chain links TRBV24-1 to TRBJ2-3; tentative D call: TRBD2 (5 bases). Between the trimmed V and J ends, which lost 5 bases and 4 bases, there was a span of 12 bases. In germline, CDR1 is KGHDR, CDR2 SFDVKD. There are 14 residues in the CDR3. In nucleotides, the CDR3 is TGTGCCACCAGTGGCGGGCAGGCCGCAGATACGCAGTATTTT. It is translated as CATSGGQAADTQYF.

V is TRBV30 and J is TRBJ2-1; 9 bases agree with TRBD2. The V gene end was trimmed by 3 bases and the J gene end by 6 bases; junction bases not matched to a gene: 9. The length of the CDR3 is 15 residues. Germline loops: CDR1 GTSNPN, CDR2 SVGIG (reference sequence). In DNA form, the CDR3 reads TGTGCCTGGAGGTCCCGCGGGGGGGCCCCCAATGAGCAGTTCTTC. Residues: CAWRSRGGAPNEQFF.

The chain joins TRBV2 to TRBJ2-1; possible D gene TRBD2, 5 bases. The CDR3 loop spans 12 amino acids. Germline loops: CDR1 SNHLY, CDR2 FYNNEI. Trimming cost V 8 bases and J 10 bases, with 15 bases left between them. Here the CDR3 reads CASERGTGEQFF. CDR3 sequence (DNA): TGTGCCAGCGAACGGGGAACTGGAGAGCAGTTCTTC.

In this sample, this clonotype turned up a few times. This rearrangement joins TRBV7-2 to TRBJ2-3, with TRBD2 as a possible D gene (6 bases). Germline CDR1 SGHTA, CDR2 FQGNSA. This CDR3 region has 14 residues. Trimming shortened V by 5 bases and J by 3 bases, and 12 bases separated the two germline ends. In DNA, the CDR3 is TGTGCCAGCAGCGCAGATAGCGGAACAGATACGCAGTATTTT. It specifies CASSADSGTDTQYF.

The rearrangement uses TRBV7-6 and TRBJ2-1, with D perhaps given as TRBD1 or TRBD2 (5 bases each). The CDR3 consists of 15 residues. The V gene lost 5 bases and the J gene lost 13 bases, with 24 bases spanning the gap. From germline, CDR1 is SGHVS and CDR2 FNYEAQ. Here the CDR3 DNA reads TGTGCCAGCAGCCCAGGACTCCCGGGGCGCCTAGGCCAGTTCTTC. The encoded protein is CASSPGLPGRLGQFF.

This chain uses TRBV20-1 with TRBJ2-7; a possible D gene is TRBD2 (6 bases). V was shortened by 7 bases and J by 1 base, with 8 bases between the two germline ends. The germline gives CDR1 DFQATT, CDR2 SNEGSKA (reference sequence). The CDR3 totals 11 residues. The CDR3 is CSGDLSYEQYF. The CDR3 DNA is TGCAGTGGGGACTTGTCCTACGAGCAGTACTTC.

The chain recombines TRBV3-1 with TRBJ2-1; TRBD2 matches at 11 bases. CDR1 and CDR2 (germline): LGHDT, YNNKEL (reference sequence). V was pared by 1 base and J by 2 bases, with 1 base of the junction left unmatched. The CDR3 totals 16 residues. CDR3 protein: CASSQVTSGAYNEQFF. The CDR3 DNA sequence: TGTGCCAGCAGCCAAGTGACTAGCGGGGCCTACAATGAGCAGTTCTTC.

V and J are TRBV11-2 and TRBJ2-3, with 12 bases lining up with TRBD2. There are 20 residues in the CDR3. The V gene's germline CDR1 is SGHAT and CDR2 FQNNGV. Trimming removed 5 bases from V and 0 bases from J; junction bases left unmatched: 15. The CDR3 DNA follows: TGTGCCAGCAGCACCGACCCAGGAGGACTAGCGGGAAGTAGCACAGATACGCAGTATTTT. Its protein product is CASSTDPGGLAGSSTDTQYF.

This clonotype was observed once. The chain carries TRBV20-1 and TRBJ2-1; TRBD2 matches 12 bases. Germline CDR1 DFQATT, CDR2 SNEGSKA (reference sequence). The V gene end was trimmed by 2 bases and the J gene end by 8 bases; junction bases not matched to a gene: 16. The CDR3 consists of 18 residues. The CDR3 sequence is CSARSISVTSGRTHEQFF. The CDR3 DNA follows: TGCAGTGCTAGATCGATCTCTGTAACTAGCGGGAGGACCCATGAGCAGTTCTTC.

This chain connects TRBV29-1 to TRBJ2-3; TRBD2 is a possible D gene (7 bases). CDR1 and CDR2 from the germline V gene are SQVTM and ANQGSEA. The CDR3 is 14 residues long. Trimming shortened V by 6 bases and J by 2 bases, and 15 bases separated the two germline ends. The CDR3 bases are TGCAGCGTCCAGGAGGGGGGGCCCACAGATACGCAGTATTTT. It encodes CSVQEGGPTDTQYF.

The genes are TRBV7-9 and TRBJ1-1; 8 bases line up with TRBD1. The CDR3 totals 15 residues. V shed 2 bases, J shed 4 bases, and the junction held 6 bases outside the gene matches. CDR1 and CDR2 (germline): SEHNR, FQNEAQ (reference sequence). CDR3 coding DNA: TGTGCCAGCAGCTTACCCCAGGGGGCCTTCACTGAAGCTTTCTTT. This codes for CASSLPQGAFTEAFF. Full variable domain (missing parts from reference TRBV7-9 and TRBJ1-1): DTGVSQNPRHKITKRGQNVTFRCDPISEHNRLYWYRQTLGQGPEFLTYFQNEAQLEKSRLLSDRFSAERPKGSFSTLEIQRTEQGDSAMYLCASSLPQGAFTEAFFGQGTRLTVV.

The gene calls are TRBV5-1 and TRBJ2-7, with D possibly TRBD1 on 5 matching bases. CDR1 is SGHRS and CDR2 is YFSETQ in the germline V gene. V lost 2 bases and J lost 5, with 11 bases in between. The CDR3 extends over 13 amino acids. The CDR3 protein is CASSLPGSNEQYF. In nucleotides, the CDR3 is TGCGCCAGCAGCTTACCAGGGTCAAACGAGCAGTACTTC.

The rearrangement links TRBV9 to TRBJ2-3; TRBD2 agrees at 7 bases. Losses at the gene ends were 6 bases for V and 2 bases for J; bases not matched to a gene: 9. This CDR3 spans 15 amino acids. Germline CDR1 is SGDLS and CDR2 is YYNGEE. CDR3 residues: CASNGLDPPTDTQYF. DNA for the CDR3: TGTGCCAGCAACGGACTAGACCCTCCCACAGATACGCAGTATTTT.